These 27 T cell receptor beta chains were sequenced from one sample in a study of blood T cell repertoires in COVID-19. Sequenced by immunoSEQ multiplex PCR; TCRdb stores in-frame clones only, minus some. Among 130,000 or so clones listed, roughly 91% were seen once. The sequencing sample was made of peripheral blood. The source is a man in his fifties or sixties with COVID-19, enrolled during active disease.

This chain joins TRBV7-3 and TRBJ1-5, with unresolved D. In germline, CDR1 is SGHTA, CDR2 FQGTGA. With 0 bases removed from V and 9 bases from J, the gap between germline ends came to 6 bases. CDR3 length equals 12 residues. The CDR3 DNA follows: TGTGCCAGCAGCTTAACGTTAGTGCCCCAGCATTTT. Translated, it gives CASSLTLVPQHF.

This rearrangement joins TRBV6-5 to TRBJ1-5; D is unresolved. The CDR3 sequence is 15 residues long. Trimming pared 8 bases from V and 4 bases from J, leaving 18 bases between. Germline assignment: CDR1 MNHEY and CDR2 SVGAGI. CDR3 bases: TGTGCCAGCTCCCACCAGTCTTCGTGGAATCAGCCCCAGCATTTT. It codes for CASSHQSSWNQPQHF.

This clone was seen just once. The CDR3 protein is CASSVDPGVESGELFF. CDR3 bases: TGTGCCAGCAGCGTAGATCCGGGGGTGGAGTCCGGGGAGCTGTTTTTT. This rearrangement joins TRBV9 to TRBJ2-2, with a possible D match to TRBD2 (6 bases). The length of the CDR3 is 16 residues. Trimming stripped 0 bases from V and 6 bases from J, with 15 bases between. Germline CDR1 is SGDLS and CDR2 is YYNGEE.

The genes are TRBV7-2 and TRBJ1-5; 7 positions match TRBD1. Germline V CDR1 and CDR2: SGHTA, FQGNSA. The CDR3 is 14 residues long. V lost 5 bases, J lost 3 bases, and 4 bases stayed unmatched. The CDR3 DNA follows: TGTGCCAGCAGCCGGGACAGCCTCAATCAGCCCCAGCATTTT. Amino acids: CASSRDSLNQPQHF.

V is TRBV5-4 and J is TRBJ2-2; D possibly corresponds to TRBD2 (6 bases). CDR1 is SGHNT, CDR2 YYREEE, per germline (reference sequence). The CDR3 contains 16 residues. Trimming took 4 bases from V and 5 from J, leaving 18 bases between them. The CDR3 loop is CASSMPGRGNTGELFF. CDR3 in DNA: TGTGCCAGCAGCATGCCAGGTCGGGGGAATACCGGGGAGCTGTTTTTT.

The chain couples TRBV13 to TRBJ2-5; D not resolved. The V gene's germline CDR1 is PRHDT and CDR2 FYEKMQ (reference sequence). The V end was cut by 3 bases, the J end by 5 bases, with 7 bases between. The CDR3 sequence is 12 residues long. DNA for the CDR3: TGTGCCAGCAGCTTCGGGTGGGAGACCCAGTACTTC. It yields the protein CASSFGWETQYF.

This chain links TRBV9 with TRBJ2-3, with 7 bases identical to TRBD2. Germline V gives CDR1 SGDLS, CDR2 YYNGEE. The CDR3 is 14 amino acids. With V trimmed by 0 bases and J by 14 bases, 12 bases remained unmatched. The CDR3 loop is CASSVAPQRDLGYF. The CDR3 DNA is TGTGCCAGCAGCGTAGCCCCCCAGCGGGACTTGGGGTATTTT. Using reference TRBV9 and TRBJ2-3 for the parts outside the CDR3, the full variable domain is DSGVTQTPKHLITATGQRVTLRCSPRSGDLSVYWYQQSLDQGLQFLIQYYNGEERAKGNILERFSAQQFPDLHSELNLSSLELGDSALYFCASSVAPQRDLGYFGPGTRLTVL.

The V gene is TRBV27, the J gene TRBJ1-1, with 7 bases identical to TRBD1. The CDR3 sequence is 17 residues long. Trimming at V came to 7 bases and at J to 0 bases, leaving 14 bases not matched to a gene. The germline V gene has CDR1 MNHEY and CDR2 SMNVEV (reference sequence). Written as DNA, the CDR3 is TGTGCCAGCAAGAAATATGTGGGACAGACTTTGAACACTGAAGCTTTCTTT. This translates into CASKKYVGQTLNTEAFF.

This clone was counted a single time. This chain uses TRBV19 with TRBJ2-1; the D gene is possibly TRBD1 (6 bases). Trimming took off 8 bases at V and 4 bases at J, with 12 bases between the two ends. CDR1 is LNHDA, CDR2 SQIVND, per germline (reference sequence). This CDR3 is built from 13 residues. In DNA form, the CDR3 reads TGTGCCAGTCAGGGGCCAAGTTACAATGAGCAGTTCTTC. It encodes CASQGPSYNEQFF. Variable domain in full (rest from reference TRBV19 and TRBJ2-1): DGGITQSPKYLFRKEGQNVTLSCEQNLNHDAMYWYRQDPGQGLRLIYYSQIVNDFQKGDIAEGYSVSREKKESFPLTVTSAQKNPTAFYLCASQGPSYNEQFFGPGTRLTVL.

The chain combines TRBV10-3 with TRBJ1-2, with unresolved D. The CDR3 sequence is 11 residues long. In germline, CDR1 is ENHRY, CDR2 SYGVKD. Trimming left V 6 bases short and J 4 bases short, with 6 bases between. For the CDR3, the DNA is TGTGCCATCAGGGGGAGCTATGGCTACACCTTC. Its protein product is CAIRGSYGYTF.

The chain carries TRBV7-9 and TRBJ2-7, with D possibly being TRBD1 (6 bases). V shed 3 bases and J shed 2 bases, with 11 bases lying between them. The CDR3 runs to 14 residues. Germline V gene data show CDR1 as SEHNR and CDR2 as FQNEAQ (reference sequence). The CDR3 loop reads CASSFTDSPYEQYF. CDR3 DNA sequence: TGTGCCAGCAGCTTTACGGACAGTCCCTACGAGCAGTACTTC.

The J gene is TRBJ1-1, the V gene TRBV9; 7 bases are a match to TRBD1. V shed 4 bases and J 7 bases; nucleotides not matched to a gene: 4. Germline assignment: CDR1 SGDLS and CDR2 YYNGEE. The CDR3 is 12 residues long. The DNA for the CDR3 is TGTGCCAGCAGCCGACAGGGCGTTGAAGCTTTCTTT. This sequence encodes CASSRQGVEAFF.

The chain joins TRBV21-1 to TRBJ2-5; the table gives TRBD2 as D, unverified against the DNA. TRBV21-1 corresponds to a pseudogene. The length of the CDR3 is 12 residues. The chain's CDR3 is CAWGGDQETQYF. CDR3 coding DNA: TGTGCCTGGGGGGGGGATCAAGAGACCCAGTACTTC.

The chain has TRBV9 and TRBJ2-5, with 11 bases fitting TRBD2. The CDR3 covers 18 residues. V was pared by 3 bases and J by 1 base, with 11 bases of the junction left unmatched. CDR1 is SGDLS and CDR2 is YYNGEE in the germline V gene. In DNA form, the CDR3 reads TGTGCCAGCAGCGAATCCACCCCGACTAGCGGGGCCCAAGAGACCCAGTACTTC. Residues: CASSESTPTSGAQETQYF.

The J gene is TRBJ1-2, the V gene TRBV18; 7 bases fit TRBD1. Trimming removed 0 bases from V and 6 bases from J; junction bases left unmatched: 4. From germline, CDR1 is KGHSH and CDR2 LQKENI. This CDR3 is built from 14 residues. CDR3 nucleotide sequence: TGTGCCAGCTCACCACCGGGGACAGAAAATGGCTACACCTTC. Its protein product is CASSPPGTENGYTF.

The J gene is TRBJ1-3, the V gene TRBV7-2, with D perhaps TRBD1 (5 bases). CDR3 length: 17 amino acids. Trimming removed 4 bases at V and 4 bases at J, with 20 bases between. The germline gives CDR1 SGHTA, CDR2 FQGNSA. CDR3 in amino acids: CASSSPRQNKGGNTIYF. CDR3 DNA: TGTGCCAGCAGCTCCCCTCGACAGAACAAAGGGGGAAACACCATATATTTT.

V is TRBV30 and J is TRBJ1-1; 9 bases are shared with TRBD1. This CDR3 is 17 amino acids long. CDR1 GTSNPN and CDR2 SVGIG come from the germline V gene (reference sequence). J was trimmed by 6 bases and V by 1 base; bases with no gene match: 15. CDR3 nucleotide sequence: TGTGCCTGGAGTGCCCCCTTACTGGGACAGGGTATCGCTGAAGCTTTCTTT. Translated, it gives CAWSAPLLGQGIAEAFF. Drawing the rest from reference TRBV30 and TRBJ1-1, the complete variable domain is SQTIHQWPATLVQPVGSPLSLECTVEGTSNPNLYWYRQAAGRGLQLLFYSVGIGQISSEVPQNLSASRPQDRQFILSSKKLLLSDSGFYLCAWSAPLLGQGIAEAFFGQGTRLTVV.

J is TRBJ2-2 and V is TRBV6-6; D gene unclear. Per the germline V gene, CDR1 is MNHNY and CDR2 is SVGAGI (reference sequence). The CDR3 is made up of 13 amino acids. V shed 10 bases and J shed 8 bases, with 17 bases lying between them. The CDR3 loop reads CATEEPFSGELFF. Written as DNA, the CDR3 is TGTGCCACAGAGGAGCCTTTCTCGGGGGAGCTGTTTTTT.

The chain joins TRBV27 to TRBJ1-5; 8 bases agree with TRBD1. Trimming removed 7 bases from V and 0 bases from J; junction bases left unmatched: 5. This CDR3 contains 15 residues. CDR1 and CDR2 from the germline V gene are MNHEY and SMNVEV (reference sequence). CDR3 sequence reads: CASKVTGDSNQPQHF. CDR3 in DNA: TGTGCCAGCAAAGTGACAGGGGATAGCAATCAGCCCCAGCATTTT.

This chain joins TRBV5-4 and TRBJ1-1; maybe TRBD1 (6 bases). V lost 0 bases to trimming and J lost 1 base, with 19 bases between them. The CDR3 totals 18 residues. The V gene's germline CDR1 is SGHNT and CDR2 YYREEE (reference sequence). The DNA of the CDR3 is TGTGCCAGCAGCTTGGGGTTCTCCAGGGGTCCGCCGAACACTGAAGCTTTCTTT. Translation gives CASSLGFSRGPPNTEAFF. The variable domain in full, with the rest retrieved from reference TRBV5-4 and TRBJ1-1, is ETGVTQSPTHLIKTRGQQVTLRCSSQSGHNTVSWYQQALGQGPQFIFQYYREEENGRGNFPPRFSGLQFPNYSSELNVNALELDDSALYLCASSLGFSRGPPNTEAFFGQGTRLTVV.

The J gene is TRBJ1-4, the V gene TRBV7-2, with TRBD1 matching over 7 bases. The germline CDR1 and CDR2 sequences are SGHTA and FQGNSA. The CDR3 is made up of 14 amino acids. After removal of 5 bases from V and 7 bases from J, the junction contained 7 bases not matched to a gene. CDR3 protein: CASSQDRVGEKLFF. CDR3 bases: TGTGCCAGCAGCCAAGACAGGGTCGGTGAAAAACTGTTTTTT.

The CDR3 nucleotides are TGCGCCAGCAGCTTGTTTCAGGGGATGAATGAGCAGTTCTTC. This codes for CASSLFQGMNEQFF. The V gene is TRBV5-1, the J gene TRBJ2-1, with D possibly being TRBD1 (6 bases). The length of the CDR3 is 14 residues. V lost 1 base and J lost 7, with 12 bases in between. The germline V gene encodes CDR1 SGHRS and CDR2 YFSETQ.

The chain has TRBV15 and TRBJ2-5; the D gene is possibly TRBD2 (5 bases). V was trimmed by 1 base and J by 3 bases, leaving 6 bases between them. The CDR3 is 13 amino acids. Germline assignment: CDR1 LNHNV and CDR2 YYDKDF (reference sequence). CDR3 DNA sequence: TGTGCCACCAGCAGAGGAGCGGAAGAGACCCAGTACTTC. It translates to CATSRGAEETQYF.

The chain is built from TRBV5-1 and TRBJ2-5; D is unresolved. Germline V CDR1 and CDR2: SGHRS, YFSETQ. V was clipped by 1 base and J by 0 bases, with 10 bases between them. The CDR3 contains 15 residues. CDR3 residues: CASSLSVPHQETQYF. The CDR3 nucleotides are TGCGCCAGCAGCTTGTCTGTTCCCCACCAAGAGACCCAGTACTTC.

The rearrangement links TRBV12-5 to TRBJ2-2; D is possibly TRBD1 (6 bases). The ends were cut back, 5 bases at V and 4 bases at J, with 11 bases in the middle. The germline CDR1 and CDR2 sequences are LGHNT and FRNRAP. This CDR3 has 14 amino acids. DNA for the CDR3: TGTGCTAGTGGTACGTTCAGGGGCACCGGGGAGCTGTTTTTT. Translated: CASGTFRGTGELFF.

The rearrangement uses TRBV6-6 and TRBJ1-4, with TRBD1 as a possible D gene (6 bases). V lost 3 bases and J 10 bases, leaving 15 bases between the germline ends. This CDR3 is 14 amino acids long. Germline V gene sequence: CDR1 MNHNY, CDR2 SVGAGI (reference sequence). For the CDR3, the DNA is TGTGCCAGCAGTTATGGGCAGGGGAGAGTAAAACTGTTTTTT. This gives the protein CASSYGQGRVKLFF.

The rearrangement links TRBV3-1 (or the pseudogene TRBV3-2) to TRBJ2-7; 7 nucleotides line up with TRBD1. This CDR3 is built from 15 residues. Germline CDR1 and CDR2: LGHDT and YNNKEL (reference sequence). Germline trimming cut 0 bases from V and 3 bases from J; bases unmatched to any gene: 5. The CDR3 DNA is TGTGCCAGCAGCCAAGACCGGGACAGCCTCTACGAGCAGTACTTC. This sequence encodes CASSQDRDSLYEQYF.